What follows are 8 T cell receptor beta chains derived from one specimen sequenced in a study of shared clonotypes between healthy human individuals. Here immunoSEQ multiplex PCR was the method, and the copy in TCRdb shows in-frame clones only, minus some. The sample has 2 million to 3 million clones; roughly 93% are singletons. Source material: naive CD4+ T cells from PBMCs. Indicated subset: CD45RA+ positively selected. All receptors derive from a man in his late teens or twenties in good health. Some clones in this sample may be carry-over from other donors' samples.

The V and J genes are TRBV28 and TRBJ1-2; D might be TRBD1 (6 bases). The CDR3 has 16 amino acids. The ends were cut back, 6 bases at V and 4 bases at J, with 21 bases in the middle. Germline V gene lookup returns CDR1 MDHEN and CDR2 SYDVKM. CDR3 in amino acids: CASSREGGGRGYGYTF. DNA for the CDR3: TGTGCCAGCAGCCGAGAGGGGGGCGGTCGTGGCTATGGCTACACCTTC.

This clone has a handful of counts. This chain joins TRBV30 and TRBJ1-1; no reliable D call. V dropped 6 bases and J dropped 4 bases, with 9 bases sitting between them. The CDR3 consists of 11 residues. The germline gives CDR1 GTSNPN, CDR2 SVGIG (reference sequence). DNA of the CDR3: TGTGCCTGCCGGAGGGTCACTGAAGCTTTCTTT. Translation: CACRRVTEAFF.

The chain uses TRBV7-2 and TRBJ2-3, with no clear D. Trimming cost V 1 base and J 7 bases, with 9 bases left between them. The CDR3 covers 13 residues. Germline V gene lookup returns CDR1 SGHTA and CDR2 FQGNSA. CDR3 bases: TGTGCCAGCAGCTTAGTTAGAACCAATACGCAGTATTTT. Translation gives CASSLVRTNTQYF. The variable domain in full, with the rest retrieved from reference TRBV7-2 and TRBJ2-3, is GAGVSQSPSNKVTEKGKDVELRCDPISGHTALYWYRQSLGQGLEFLIYFQGNSAPDKSGLPSDRFSAERTGGSVSTLTIQRTQQEDSAVYLCASSLVRTNTQYFGPGTRLTVL.

This clone has only a few counts. The gene calls are TRBV2 and TRBJ1-1; 7 bases agree with TRBD1. The CDR3 extends over 12 amino acids. V shed 6 bases, J shed 4 bases, and the junction held 2 bases outside the gene matches. Germline CDR1 reads SNHLY; CDR2 reads FYNNEI. The DNA of the CDR3 is TGTGCCAGCAGGGGGGACAGCACTGAAGCTTTCTTT. Amino acids: CASRGDSTEAFF.

The chain has TRBV28 and TRBJ2-1, with TRBD2 matching over 11 bases. This CDR3 comprises 16 residues. The V segment lost 6 bases and the J segment 7 bases; nucleotides outside the gene matches: 11. CDR1 and CDR2 (germline): MDHEN, SYDVKM. CDR3 DNA sequence: TGTGCCAGCAGGCACATACTAGCGGGGGTCTCGAATGAGCAGTTCTTC. It translates to CASRHILAGVSNEQFF.

This clone was recorded only once. This rearrangement joins TRBV29-1 to TRBJ1-1; maybe TRBD1 (6 bases). Germline V lookup: CDR1 SQVTM, CDR2 ANQGSEA. The V and J ends lost 6 bases and 0 bases respectively, with 17 bases between them. This CDR3 has 15 amino acids. CDR3 nucleotide sequence: TGCAGCGTCCCTGGTAGGGGGGCCGTGAACACTGAAGCTTTCTTT. Amino acids: CSVPGRGAVNTEAFF. Full variable domain (missing parts from reference TRBV29-1 and TRBJ1-1): SAVISQKPSRDICQRGTSLTIQCQVDSQVTMMFWYRQQPGQSLTLIATANQGSEATYESGFVIDKFPISRPNLTFSTLTVSNMSPEDSSIYLCSVPGRGAVNTEAFFGQGTRLTVV.

The chain recombines TRBV7-2 with TRBJ2-7; 9 bases align to TRBD2. V trimming: 5 bases; J trimming: 3 bases; junction bases outside the gene matches: 8. Germline-derived CDR1 and CDR2 are SGHTA and FQGNSA. The CDR3 is made up of 15 amino acids. CDR3 in DNA: TGTGCCAGCAGCGCATACACTAGCGGGCACTACGAGCAGTACTTC. It specifies CASSAYTSGHYEQYF.

This clone was recorded once. J is TRBJ1-4 and V is TRBV7-9, with 9 bases aligning to TRBD1. Per germline, CDR1 SEHNR and CDR2 FQNEAQ (reference sequence). CDR3 size: 14 residues. The junction had 9 bases not matched to a gene; V was cut back by 8 bases and J by 8 bases. CDR3: CASSRWTGDEKLFF. DNA of the CDR3: TGTGCCAGCTCCCGGTGGACAGGGGACGAAAAACTGTTTTTT.